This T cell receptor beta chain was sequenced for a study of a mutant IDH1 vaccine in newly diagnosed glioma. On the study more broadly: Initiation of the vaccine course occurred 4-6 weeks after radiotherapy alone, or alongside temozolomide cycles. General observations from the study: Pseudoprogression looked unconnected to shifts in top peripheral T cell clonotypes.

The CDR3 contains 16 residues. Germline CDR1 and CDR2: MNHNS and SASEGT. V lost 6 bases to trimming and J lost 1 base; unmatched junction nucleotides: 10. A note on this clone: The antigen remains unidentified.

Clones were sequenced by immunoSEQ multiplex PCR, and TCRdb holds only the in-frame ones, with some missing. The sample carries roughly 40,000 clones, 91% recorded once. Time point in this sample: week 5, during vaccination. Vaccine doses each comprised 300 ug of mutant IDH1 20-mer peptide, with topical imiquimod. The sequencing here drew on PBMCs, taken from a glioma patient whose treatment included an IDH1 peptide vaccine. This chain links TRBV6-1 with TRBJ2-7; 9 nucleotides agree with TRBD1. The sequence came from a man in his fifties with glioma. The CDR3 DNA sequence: TGTGCCAGCAGAGAAACAGGGGGCGCGGGGTCCTACGAGCAGTACTTC. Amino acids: CASRETGGAGSYEQYF.